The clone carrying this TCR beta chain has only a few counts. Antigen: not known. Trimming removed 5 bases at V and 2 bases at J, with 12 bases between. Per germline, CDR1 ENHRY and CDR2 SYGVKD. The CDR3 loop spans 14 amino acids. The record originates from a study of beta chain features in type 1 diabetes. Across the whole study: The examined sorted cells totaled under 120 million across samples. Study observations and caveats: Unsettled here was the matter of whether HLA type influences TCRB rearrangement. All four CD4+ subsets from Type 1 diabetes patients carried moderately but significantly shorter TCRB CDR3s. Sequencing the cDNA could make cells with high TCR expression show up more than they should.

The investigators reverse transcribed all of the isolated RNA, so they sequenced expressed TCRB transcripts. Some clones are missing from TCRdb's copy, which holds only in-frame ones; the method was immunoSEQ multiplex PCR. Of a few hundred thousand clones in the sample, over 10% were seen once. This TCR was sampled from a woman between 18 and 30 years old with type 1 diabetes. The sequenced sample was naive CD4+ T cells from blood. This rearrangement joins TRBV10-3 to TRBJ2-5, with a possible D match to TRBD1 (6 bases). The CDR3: CAISMKGQQETQYF. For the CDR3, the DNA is TGTGCCATCAGTATGAAGGGACAACAAGAGACCCAGTACTTC.